The next 28 T cell receptor beta chains were all read from a single sample in a study of monozygotic twins with inflammatory bowel disease (dated by TCRdb to between 2018 and 2021). The method was 5' RACE. The reads were generated on an Illumina HiSeq 2500. TCRdb reprocessed the reads, and each CDR3 protein sequence is entered once, without DNA. This sample's clone table shows over 350,000 distinct CDR3 sequences. The biggest ten clones account for just over 2.5% of the sample. Material: blood. Receptors were obtained from a human donor with ulcerative colitis or Crohn's disease, or a healthy co-twin of an affected twin (not recorded which).

The chain uses TRBV5-1 and TRBJ2-7; TCRdb selects TRBD1, and the lack of DNA leaves this call unchecked. CDR1 is SGHRS, CDR2 YFSETQ, per germline. The CDR3 runs to 14 residues. This CDR3 reads CASSHGTGSYEQYF. The complete variable domain, with remaining parts taken from reference TRBV5-1 and TRBJ2-7, reads KAGVTQTPRYLIKTRGQQVTLSCSPISGHRSVSWYQQTPGQGLQFLFEYFSETQRNKGNFPGRFSGRQFSNSRSEMNVSTLELGDSALYLCASSHGTGSYEQYFGPGTRLTVT.

The chain uses TRBV5-4 and TRBJ2-3; the TCRdb D gene call, TRBD2, has no DNA to confirm it. In germline, CDR1 is SGHNT, CDR2 YYREEE (reference sequence). The CDR3 covers 16 residues. CDR3 protein: CASSLVGGGPTDTQYF.

V and J are TRBV3-1 and TRBJ1-1. Per germline, CDR1 LGHDT and CDR2 YNNKEL (reference sequence). This CDR3 spans 13 amino acids. CDR3 loop: CASSQVRNTEAFF.

This chain links TRBV19 with TRBJ2-3. In germline, CDR1 is LNHDA, CDR2 SQIVND (reference sequence). The CDR3 runs 13 residues. The CDR3 loop is CASSIVLADTQYF. Filled out from reference TRBV19 and TRBJ2-3, the complete variable domain reads DGGITQSPKYLFRKEGQNVTLSCEQNLNHDAMYWYRQDPGQGLRLIYYSQIVNDFQKGDIAEGYSVSREKKESFPLTVTSAQKNPTAFYLCASSIVLADTQYFGPGTRLTVL.

This chain links TRBV4-3 with TRBJ2-3; TCRdb picks TRBD1, but there is no DNA to check that call. The CDR3 length is 15 residues. Per the germline V gene, CDR1 is LGHNA and CDR2 is YSLEER. CDR3 in amino acids: CASSPGTGWTDTQYF.

J is TRBJ2-3 and V is TRBV19. There are 14 residues in the CDR3. From germline, CDR1 is LNHDA and CDR2 SQIVND (reference sequence). This CDR3 is CASSVDPGTDTQYF.

The chain couples TRBV4-1 to TRBJ2-7; with no DNA, the TCRdb D assignment of TRBD2 cannot be verified. The CDR3 contains 17 residues. Germline CDR1 MGHRA, CDR2 YSYEKL. The CDR3 region is CASSLVAPGQRPYEQYF.

This chain uses TRBV6-1 with TRBJ2-6; the TCRdb call, TRBD1, lacks DNA for checking. The CDR3 contains 16 residues. Germline values: CDR1 MNHNS, CDR2 SASEGT. CDR3 protein: CASRLQGYSGANVLTF.

The genes are TRBV10-2 and TRBJ1-4; TCRdb selects TRBD1, and the lack of DNA leaves this call unchecked. Per the germline V gene, CDR1 is WSHSY and CDR2 is SAAADI. This CDR3 region has 15 residues. CDR3 residues: CASRPGQLFNVKLFF.

The chain uses TRBV10-3 and TRBJ2-7; checking the TCRdb D call of TRBD1 is not possible without DNA. From germline, CDR1 is ENHRY and CDR2 SYGVKD. This CDR3 spans 14 amino acids. This chain's CDR3 is CAIRATGTTYEQYF.

The chain carries TRBV6-1 and TRBJ2-1; TCRdb returns TRBD2, unconfirmable since there is no DNA. The germline V gene encodes CDR1 MNHNS and CDR2 SASEGT. The CDR3 sequence is 16 residues long. CDR3 sequence reads: CASSRFRAGGNNEQFF.

The V and J genes are TRBV7-2 and TRBJ1-1; TCRdb calls TRBD1, which cannot be checked without DNA. Looked up from germline, CDR1 is SGHTA and CDR2 is FQGNSA. The CDR3 totals 13 residues. CDR3 in amino acids: CASSLVSLSEAFF.

This chain uses TRBV9 with TRBJ2-1. The CDR3 extends over 12 amino acids. Germline CDR1 and CDR2: SGDLS and YYNGEE. CDR3 amino acids: CASRGTRNEQFF.

The chain is built from TRBV2 and TRBJ2-7; TCRdb returns TRBD1, unconfirmable since there is no DNA. Germline values: CDR1 SNHLY, CDR2 FYNNEI. The CDR3 extends over 14 amino acids. This CDR3 reads CASSEGRQGDEQYF.

This chain links TRBV7-6 with TRBJ2-7; the D call from TCRdb, TRBD1, cannot be confirmed without DNA. Germline lookup yields CDR1 SGHVS and CDR2 FNYEAQ. The CDR3 extends over 13 amino acids. This chain's CDR3 is CASSDRASYEQYF.

This chain connects TRBV4-3 to TRBJ2-2; TCRdb calls TRBD1, which cannot be checked without DNA. CDR1 is LGHNA, CDR2 YSLEER, per germline. The CDR3 has 16 amino acids. CDR3 sequence reads: CASSQDTGGRTGELFF.

The J gene is TRBJ2-1, the V gene TRBV5-5; no DNA is available, so the TRBD2 call from TCRdb remains unchecked. CDR3 length equals 16 residues. The germline gives CDR1 SGHKS, CDR2 YYEKEE (reference sequence). This chain's CDR3 is CASSLGGTSTYNEQFF.

This rearrangement joins TRBV7-2 to TRBJ2-7; the D call from TCRdb, TRBD1, cannot be confirmed without DNA. In germline, CDR1 is SGHTA, CDR2 FQGNSA. This CDR3 spans 15 amino acids. CDR3: CASSLPGQGTYEQYF.

V is TRBV5-5 and J is TRBJ2-2. The CDR3 spans 13 residues. Germline loops: CDR1 SGHKS, CDR2 YYEKEE (reference sequence). CDR3 amino acids: CASSTTYTGELFF.

The chain has TRBV2 and TRBJ1-5; no DNA is available, so the TRBD1 call from TCRdb remains unchecked. The CDR3 extends over 18 amino acids. Germline loops: CDR1 SNHLY, CDR2 FYNNEI. CDR3 in amino acids: CASSVPEVYQGENQPQHF.

The rearrangement uses TRBV18 and TRBJ2-5; the D call of TRBD1 rests on TCRdb alone, since no DNA is present to check it. The CDR3 loop spans 13 amino acids. CDR1 KGHSH and CDR2 LQKENI come from the germline V gene. CDR3 region: CASSLQGQETQYF.

This chain joins TRBV19 and TRBJ1-5. The CDR3 is 14 residues long. Germline V gene sequence: CDR1 LNHDA, CDR2 SQIVND (reference sequence). CDR3 in amino acids: CASKHSPINQPQHF.

The chain joins TRBV7-2 to TRBJ2-4; TCRdb names TRBD2, which stays unverified in the absence of DNA. Germline CDR1 SGHTA, CDR2 FQGNSA. The CDR3 runs to 16 residues. The CDR3 reads CASSTQGSLSTSIQYF. The full variable domain, its missing parts supplied by reference TRBV7-2 and TRBJ2-4, is GAGVSQSPSNKVTEKGKDVELRCDPISGHTALYWYRQSLGQGLEFLIYFQGNSAPDKSGLPSDRFSAERTGGSVSTLTIQRTQQEDSAVYLCASSTQGSLSTSIQYFGAGTRLSVL.

The chain is built from TRBV30 and TRBJ2-3; TCRdb gives TRBD1 as the D gene, but with no DNA this cannot be confirmed. The CDR3 runs 15 residues. Per the germline V gene, CDR1 is GTSNPN and CDR2 is SVGIG (reference sequence). CDR3 sequence: CAWSVLRAGVSTQYF.

The chain recombines TRBV20-1 with TRBJ2-2; TCRdb returns TRBD1, unconfirmable since there is no DNA. CDR3 length: 16 amino acids. The germline V gene has CDR1 DFQATT and CDR2 SNEGSKA (reference sequence). CDR3 sequence reads: CSASRYTGANTGELFF.

J is TRBJ2-1 and V is TRBV20-1; lacking DNA, the TRBD1 call made by TCRdb goes unchecked. The germline V gene has CDR1 DFQATT and CDR2 SNEGSKA (reference sequence). CDR3 size: 16 residues. CDR3 sequence: CSARAPGTAIYNEQFF.

The chain combines TRBV9 with TRBJ2-3. This CDR3 is 12 amino acids long. Germline lookup yields CDR1 SGDLS and CDR2 YYNGEE. The CDR3 reads CASSPSPDTQYF.

This CDR3 is CASSALQGSTEAFF. This chain uses TRBV6-4 with TRBJ1-1; the D call of TRBD1 rests on TCRdb alone, since no DNA is present to check it. The germline gives CDR1 MRHNA, CDR2 SNTAGT. The CDR3 has 14 amino acids.